This T cell receptor beta chain was obtained from a study of blood T cell repertoires in COVID-19 (dated by TCRdb to 2020 to 2021). In terms of the full investigation: Collaborator samples came from the United States, Italy and Spain and covered acute and convalescent phases of COVID-19. The material from the prospective study consisted of cDNA or gDNA derived from T cells, B-cell-depleted T cells, or PBMCs. Subjects who had been exposed to COVID-19, were actively infected with it, or had recovered from it provided the deeply sampled blood TCRbeta repertoires that made up the dataset. The repertoires were released in a freely available public database intended as a resource for research on the immune response to SARS-CoV-2. Samples came from the ongoing ImmuneRACE study (first 160 participants) plus 1,254 subjects from 6 global collaborators. A de-identified subject ID, COVID-19 status, age in years and sex were almost always included in the sample metadata. Where HLA class I and class II types were available, the types were taken from metadata supplied by the sample provider, not from assay-based typing. The paper as a whole reports these results and caveats: The amount of clinical and demographic metadata varied by source and participant and was provided uncurated.

For this clone: The antigen it recognizes is unknown. Base qualities are not at hand, and no much larger clone is one base apart.

CDR1 and CDR2, looked up from the germline V gene, are LGHNA and YSLEER. Germline trimming amounts to 4 bases on V and 10 bases on J, with 10 as the count of junction bases outside the gene matches. The cysteine opens and the phenylalanine closes a CDR3 of 14 amino acids. The CDR3 DNA has 42 bases and is translated from base 1. TCRbeta CDR3 regions were amplified from genomic DNA using the immunoSEQ Assay, a bias-controlled multiplex PCR. On the authors' methods: Within the assay, amplification of reference gene primers was used to estimate how many nucleated cells each sample contained. To quantify the absolute abundance of each unique TCRbeta CDR3 rearrangement, sequence reads were collapsed and filtered. Productive Simpson clonality was computed per sample as the square root of Simpson's diversity index over productive rearrangements. TCRdb holds this immuneACCESS table with in-frame rearrangements only. Some clones are missing; in checked studies, unresolved V genes explain under half, and the rest has no known cause. The V and J calls and clone size are taken from that table; D and trimming were inferred from the DNA. For this sample the table gives 65,000 to 75,000 clones, of which over 70% were detected only once. The ten largest clones add up to about 12% of the sample.

Each collaborating institution followed its own protocols to collect whole blood in K2EDTA tubes. For TCRbeta analysis, collaborators shipped samples in one of three forms: frozen whole blood, isolated PBMCs, or DNA extracted from either of those sample types. The sample consisted of peripheral blood. The sequence is built from TRBV4-3 and TRBJ2-1; the central 7 bases match TRBD1. The receptor comes from a human donor in a cohort sampled during active COVID-19. The CDR3 has the sequence CASSRGYRGGEQFF. The nucleotides are TGCGCCAGCAGCCGAGGGTACAGGGGCGGAGAGCAGTTCTTC.